The 27 T cell receptor beta chains listed next were all sequenced from one sample in a study of Graves' ophthalmopathy and Graves' hyperthyroidism (dated 2018 in TCRdb). The sequencing machine was an Illumina HiSeq 2000. For repertoire sequencing, the TCR beta CDR3 regions were amplified from RNA transcripts. A first-round RT-PCR used HTBI primers with the Qiagen OneStep RT-PCR kit, followed by a second-round multiplex PCR, size selection and purification. TCRdb cleaned the public reads at Q25 with fastp, built clones with MiXCR and kept in-frame beta chains. One record per CDR3 amino acid sequence lists the most common genes and DNA. Recorded for this sample are approximately 640,000 distinct CDR3 sequences; more than 40% of them occurred a single time. Of the sample, roughly 3% is held by the ten largest clones. Sequencing was carried out using peripheral blood. The receptors shown here come from an adult man with Graves' ophthalmopathy.

This chain links TRBV29-1 with TRBJ1-2; 8 nucleotides agree with TRBD1. V shed 8 bases, J shed 4 bases, and the junction held 6 bases outside the gene matches. This CDR3 has 12 residues. Per the germline V gene, CDR1 is SQVTM and CDR2 is ANQGSEA. This CDR3 is CSTRTGIYGYTF. The CDR3 nucleotides are TGCAGCACCCGGACAGGGATCTATGGCTACACCTTC.

In this sample, this clonotype turned up many times. J is TRBJ1-2 and V is TRBV4-1; possibly TRBD1 for D (6 bases). The CDR3 length is 15 residues. V lost 1 base to trimming and J lost 4 bases, with 13 bases between them. The germline V gene encodes CDR1 MGHRA and CDR2 YSYEKL. The CDR3 sequence is CASSQGPGAVYGYTF. In DNA, the CDR3 is TGCGCCAGCAGCCAAGGGCCGGGGGCAGTCTATGGCTACACCTTC.

This clonotype has at least ten counts. The chain joins TRBV2 to TRBJ2-7, with unresolved D. Germline V gives CDR1 SNHLY, CDR2 FYNNEI. The length of the CDR3 is 12 residues. V was shortened by 3 bases and J by 5 bases, with 8 bases between the two germline ends. The CDR3 loop reads CASSEERHEQYF. The CDR3 bases are TGTGCCAGCAGTGAGGAACGGCACGAGCAGTACTTC.

Note on this clonotype: The junction and the germline gene differ at one end; a read error may be behind it. The chain recombines TRBV7-9 with TRBJ1-4, with 8 bases identical to TRBD1. CDR3 length: 16 amino acids. CDR1 and CDR2 (germline): SEHNR, FQNEAQ (reference sequence). CDR3 in amino acids: CASSQVRTGLNEKLFF. The CDR3 DNA reads TGCGCCAGCAGCCAGGTCAGGACAGGGCTAAATGAAAAACTGTTTTTT.

With regard to this clonotype: It may be a read error: a sequence one base away is much more abundant. Since no conserved phenylalanine or tryptophan closes the CDR3, a read error is the likely cause. V usage is TRBV7-3 and J usage is TRBJ2-7; 11 bases line up with TRBD1. CDR3 length: 14 amino acids. Germline V gene data show CDR1 as SGHTA and CDR2 as FQGTGA. After removal of 6 bases from V and 2 bases from J, the junction contained 3 bases not matched to a gene. CDR3 protein: CASRGQGATYEQYL. The CDR3 region has the DNA TGTGCCAGCAGAGGACAGGGGGCAACCTACGAGCAGTACCTC.

The table lists this clonotype with many counts. V usage is TRBV29-1 and J usage is TRBJ1-3; weak D call: TRBD1 (5 bases). Germline CDR1 reads SQVTM; CDR2 reads ANQGSEA. V was trimmed by 0 bases and J by 2 bases, leaving 8 bases between them. This CDR3 comprises 14 residues. CDR3 in amino acids: CSVEDQGPGNTIYF. The CDR3 DNA reads TGCAGCGTTGAAGATCAGGGACCTGGAAACACCATATATTTT.

This clonotype has a count of ten or more. The rearrangement uses TRBV5-1 and TRBJ2-5, with D unclear. This CDR3 has 12 residues. Germline V lookup: CDR1 SGHRS, CDR2 YFSETQ. With 4 bases removed from V and 4 bases from J, the gap between germline ends came to 8 bases. DNA of the CDR3: TGCGCCAGCAGCCCTGATTTAGAGACCCAGTACTTC. It yields the protein CASSPDLETQYF.

As regards this clonotype: A much more abundant neighbour one base away suggests this may be a read error. The CDR3 region is CASSGNIGLSYEQCF. CDR3 sequence (DNA): TGTGCCAGTAGTGGAAACATCGGGCTGTCCTACGAGCAGTGCTTC. The V call is TRBV19, the J call TRBJ2-7; no firm D call. Germline CDR1 is LNHDA and CDR2 is SQIVND (reference sequence). This CDR3 has 15 amino acids. The full variable domain, in which reference TRBV19 and TRBJ2-7 provide the parts outside the CDR3, is DGGITQSPKYLFRKEGQNVTLSCEQNLNHDAMYWYRQDPGQGLRLIYYSQIVNDFQKGDIAEGYSVSREKKESFPLTVTSAQKNPTAFYLCASSGNIGLSYEQCFGPGTRLTVT.

This clonotype was picked up many times. The chain is built from TRBV14 and TRBJ2-7; TRBD1 matches 7 bases. Germline CDR1 and CDR2: SGHDN and FVKESK. Losses at the gene ends were 1 base for V and 4 bases for J; bases not matched to a gene: 10. This CDR3 comprises 16 residues. The CDR3 DNA follows: TGTGCCAGCAGCCAAGTGGCCAGGGGGATACGTTACGAGCAGTACTTC. Its protein product is CASSQVARGIRYEQYF.

This clonotype has at least ten counts. This chain connects TRBV10-3 to TRBJ1-5; weak D call: TRBD1 (6 bases). This CDR3 is built from 13 residues. V was trimmed by 6 bases and J by 4 bases, leaving 10 bases between them. Germline V gives CDR1 ENHRY, CDR2 SYGVKD. The CDR3 nucleotides read TGTGCCATCAGGGACAGTAAGAATCAGCCCCAGCATTTT. Translated: CAIRDSKNQPQHF.

This clonotype turned up a few times. The V call is TRBV4-1, the J call TRBJ1-5; D possibly corresponds to TRBD1 (5 bases). CDR1 and CDR2 (germline): MGHRA, YSYEKL. Deletions cut 1 base from V and 9 bases from J, with 16 bases between. The CDR3 is made up of 15 amino acids. The CDR3 reads CASSQAQATRGPQHF. Written as DNA, the CDR3 is TGCGCCAGCAGCCAAGCACAGGCAACCCGCGGGCCCCAGCATTTT.

The rearrangement joins TRBV2 to TRBJ2-7, with a weak D call TRBD1 (5 bases). CDR1 and CDR2 (germline): SNHLY, FYNNEI. The V gene lost 3 bases and the J gene lost 6 bases, with 15 bases spanning the gap. This CDR3 contains 14 residues. The chain's CDR3 is CASSELVRVVEQYF. CDR3 bases: TGTGCCAGCAGTGAGTTGGTCAGGGTGGTCGAGCAGTACTTC. The full variable domain, with the rest looked up from reference TRBV2 and TRBJ2-7, is EPEVTQTPSHQVTQMGQEVILRCVPISNHLYFYWYRQILGQKVEFLVSFYNNEISEKSEIFDDQFSVERPDGSNFTLKIRSTKLEDSAMYFCASSELVRVVEQYFGPGTRLTVT.

Details on this clonotype: Just one base apart from a much larger clone, this may be a read error. V gene TRBV7-8 combines with J gene TRBJ1-3, with a weak D call TRBD1 (5 bases). Germline V lookup: CDR1 SGHVS, CDR2 FQNEAQ. The CDR3 length is 15 residues. CDR3 DNA: TGTGCCCGCAGCCCACAGGACTTCTCTGGAAACACCATATATTTT. It yields the protein CARSPQDFSGNTIYF.

This chain uses TRBV12-3 or TRBV12-4 with TRBJ1-2; the match to TRBD1 covers 9 bases. The CDR3 loop spans 14 amino acids. Unmatched junction bases numbered 3, after V lost 3 bases and J lost 4 bases. The CDR3 region is CASSFMTGGYGYTF. DNA of the CDR3: TGTGCCAGCAGTTTCATGACAGGGGGCTATGGCTACACCTTC.

This clonotype was observed many times. The CDR3 nucleotides are TGTGCCAGCAGGGAACAGGGGGCGGGTTCACCCCTCCACTTT. It codes for CASREQGAGSPLHF. The J gene is TRBJ1-6, the V gene TRBV2, with 9 bases matching TRBD1. Germline values: CDR1 SNHLY, CDR2 FYNNEI. There are 14 residues in the CDR3. Losses at the gene ends were 6 bases for V and 9 bases for J; bases not matched to a gene: 6. The full variable domain, rest sourced from reference TRBV2 and TRBJ1-6, is EPEVTQTPSHQVTQMGQEVILRCVPISNHLYFYWYRQILGQKVEFLVSFYNNEISEKSEIFDDQFSVERPDGSNFTLKIRSTKLEDSAMYFCASREQGAGSPLHFGNGTRLTVT.

This clonotype was observed at least ten times. The chain carries TRBV7-2 and TRBJ2-2; D unclear. The germline gives CDR1 SGHTA, CDR2 FQGNSA. The V end lost 2 bases, the J end lost 4 bases, and 14 bases lay between the germline ends. CDR3 size: 16 residues. In nucleotides, the CDR3 is TGTGCCAGCAGCTTAAACATTCCAGTACGCACCGGGGAGCTGTTTTTT. Translated: CASSLNIPVRTGELFF.

There are many counts of this clonotype. The rearrangement uses TRBV24-1 and TRBJ1-2, with unresolved D. V lost 0 bases to trimming and J lost 3 bases, with 7 bases between them. The germline V gene has CDR1 KGHDR and CDR2 SFDVKD. The CDR3 runs 14 residues. CDR3 in amino acids: CATSDLQADYGYTF. In nucleotides, the CDR3 is TGTGCCACCAGTGATTTGCAAGCAGACTATGGCTACACCTTC.

The rearrangement joins TRBV12-3 or TRBV12-4 to TRBJ2-7; D gene ambiguous. The V gene lost 4 bases and the J gene lost 1 base, with 11 bases spanning the gap. The CDR3 covers 14 residues. The CDR3 bases are TGTGCCAGCAGTTCCTATAAGCAATCCTACGAGCAGTACTTC. Its translation: CASSSYKQSYEQYF.

Remarks on this clonotype: A read error may account for a junction end that differs from germline. The chain combines TRBV7-2 with TRBJ2-6; 7 bases are a match to TRBD1. The CDR3 spans 13 residues. Looked up from germline, CDR1 is SGHTA and CDR2 is FQGNSA. This CDR3 reads CASSQAGGNVLTF. In DNA, the CDR3 is TGCGCCAGCAGCCAAGCAGGGGGCAACGTCCTGACTTTC.

This clonotype was seen many times. The genes are TRBV7-8 and TRBJ1-4; D possibly corresponds to TRBD1 (5 bases). V was cut by 3 bases and J by 4 bases, with 9 bases left in between. CDR3 length: 14 residues. Germline V CDR1 and CDR2: SGHVS, FQNEAQ. CDR3 amino acids: CASSLTGLNEKLFF. CDR3 DNA: TGTGCCAGCAGCTTGACGGGGCTTAATGAAAAACTGTTTTTT.

The CDR3 region is CASSDPASGTYEQYF. For the CDR3, the DNA is TGCGCCAGCAGTGATCCGGCTAGCGGGACCTACGAGCAGTACTTC. The chain employs TRBV10-2 and TRBJ2-7; 9 bases align to TRBD2. The CDR3 contains 15 residues. The V gene's germline CDR1 is WSHSY and CDR2 SAAADI. V shed 3 bases, J shed 2 bases, and the junction held 5 bases outside the gene matches.

The sample holds many counts of this clonotype. DNA for the CDR3: TGTGCCAGCAGCTTAGCCGACAGGGTACGAGGATACGAGCAGTACTTC. This encodes CASSLADRVRGYEQYF. The chain has TRBV7-9 and TRBJ2-7; 7 bases are a match to TRBD1. This CDR3 contains 16 residues. J was trimmed by 4 bases and V by 0 bases; bases with no gene match: 9. CDR1 and CDR2 (germline): SEHNR, FQNEAQ (reference sequence).

This clonotype was seen repeatedly, ten times or more. The CDR3 DNA follows: TGCAGTGCTCAATCGGGACGAAGCAATCAGCCCCAGCATTTT. As protein: CSAQSGRSNQPQHF. J is TRBJ1-5 and V is TRBV20-1, with D possibly being TRBD1 (5 bases). This CDR3 spans 14 amino acids. Germline V gene sequence: CDR1 DFQATT, CDR2 SNEGSKA (reference sequence). The V end lost 5 bases, the J end lost 1 base, and 12 bases lay between the germline ends.

This clonotype showed up just a few times. The chain employs TRBV12-3 or TRBV12-4 and TRBJ2-2; 8 nucleotides agree with TRBD1. J was trimmed by 3 bases and V by 7 bases; bases with no gene match: 4. The CDR3 consists of 14 residues. As DNA, the CDR3 is TGTGCCAGCAACCAGGACAGGGACACCGGGGAGCTGTTTTTT. It codes for CASNQDRDTGELFF.

This clonotype was picked up many times. The chain uses TRBV19 and TRBJ2-7; D remains unclear. Germline-derived CDR1 and CDR2 are LNHDA and SQIVND (reference sequence). The CDR3 extends over 13 amino acids. Deletions cut 4 bases from V and 0 bases from J, with 7 bases between. The chain's CDR3 is CASSRPFSYEQYF. The CDR3 DNA reads as TGTGCCAGTAGTAGACCGTTCTCCTACGAGCAGTACTTC.

This chain joins TRBV7-8 and TRBJ1-1; D possibly corresponds to TRBD1 (5 bases). The ends were cut back, 5 bases at V and 11 bases at J, with 15 bases in the middle. The CDR3 spans 12 residues. Germline loops: CDR1 SGHVS, CDR2 FQNEAQ. CDR3 nucleotides: TGTGCCAGCAGCACCGGGACTAGGGAGGCTTTCTTT. It encodes CASSTGTREAFF.

This clonotype was counted a single time. CDR3 in DNA: TGTGCCACCAGCGGACGACAGGGTCCCAATCAGCCCCAGCATTTT. This translates into CATSGRQGPNQPQHF. The chain couples TRBV15 to TRBJ1-5; 7 nucleotides align to TRBD1. The CDR3 runs to 15 residues. Germline V CDR1 and CDR2: LNHNV, YYDKDF (reference sequence). Losses at the gene ends were 5 bases for V and 3 bases for J; bases not matched to a gene: 7.